This entry concerns a single T cell receptor (beta chain). The table came from immunoSEQ multiplex PCR; TCRdb's copy has only in-frame clones and leaves some out. The profile shows about 98,000 clones, 79% of them singletons. Germline V gene sequence: CDR1 LGHNA, CDR2 YSLEER. The CDR3 has 18 amino acids. J gave up 5 bases and V 0 bases, and 11 bases lay outside the gene matches. The sample belongs to a study of control samples from healthy donors and cancer patients. Specimen: blood. The receptor was isolated from a woman aged 30 to 39 in good health. The chain joins TRBV4-3 to TRBJ2-3; 10 bases line up with TRBD2. CDR3 loop: CASSQDIKRGGQGDTQYF. Here the CDR3 DNA reads TGCGCCAGCAGCCAAGATATCAAGCGGGGGGGCCAGGGAGATACGCAGTATTTT.